A single sample is the source of the 2 T cell receptor beta chains below, sequenced in a study of CD8 T cells in ankylosing spondylitis. Their target antigens are unknown. General observations from the study: Seemingly characteristic of ankylosing spondylitis blood was a TCR beta motif consisting of roughly 8 highly homologous variants.

TCRdb redid the calling of the 5' RACE reads with MiXCR, one entry per CDR3 protein. This table has about 400,000 distinct CDR3 sequences, around 22% appearing once. Sequences were obtained from blood, either unsorted or a sorted T cell fraction (not recorded which). These receptors were taken from a male donor with ankylosing spondylitis.

Here the CDR3 reads CSVTRGRVVVDTQYF. Here the CDR3 DNA reads TGCAGCGTTACGCGGGGGCGGGTTGTTGTAGATACGCAGTATTTT. J is TRBJ2-3 and V is TRBV29-1; tentative D call: TRBD2 (7 bases). The CDR3 extends over 15 amino acids. With 5 bases removed from V and 5 bases from J, the gap between germline ends came to 20 bases. CDR1 and CDR2 (germline): SQVTM, ANQGSEA.

The rearrangement joins TRBV5-6 to TRBJ2-7; D perhaps matches TRBD2 (5 bases). The germline V gene has CDR1 SGHDT and CDR2 YYEEEE. The CDR3 runs 14 residues. V lost 0 bases and J lost 7, with 14 bases in between. The CDR3 nucleotides are TGTGCCAGCAGCTTGGTGTCTCTTACGGGAGAGCAGTACTTC. It translates to CASSLVSLTGEQYF.